This T cell receptor (beta chain) was profiled in a study of shared clonotypes between healthy human individuals. Points from the study as a whole: Sampling covered nothing but blood. Tissue TCR repertoires likely differ from those found in blood.

CDR1 is SQVTM and CDR2 is ANQGSEA in the germline V gene. The ends lost 0 bases at V and 3 bases at J; junction bases unmatched: 3. This CDR3 region has 14 residues. Concerning this clone: Antigen: not known.

The assay was immunoSEQ multiplex PCR, and TCRdb's table has in-frame clones only and misses some. The sample includes over a million clones, 95% to 99% of them seen just once. The specimen sequenced was naive CD4+ T cells sorted from blood. Stated subset: CD45RA+ positively selected. This clonotype originated in a young man in good health. The rearrangement uses TRBV29-1 and TRBJ1-2; 8 nucleotides line up with TRBD1. DNA of the CDR3: TGCAGCGTTGAAGATAGACAGGGGTACTATGGCTACACCTTC. Protein: CSVEDRQGYYGYTF.